This T cell receptor beta chain emerged from a study of blood T cell repertoires in COVID-19. Study background: Samples of COVID-19 (acute and convalescent) were obtained from the United States, Italy and Spain. The cDNA or gDNA used as material had been derived from T cells, B-cell-depleted T cells, or PBMCs.

The authors' processing: The authors estimated nucleated cell counts from reference gene primer amplification. TCRdb keeps only in-frame clones here, not all; method: immunoSEQ multiplex PCR. The V and J calls and clone size were taken over from that table, and D and trimming were inferred from the DNA. Here the sample spans about 300,000 clones, around 90% being singletons. Trimming removed 4 bases from V and 5 bases from J; junction bases left unmatched: 5. This CDR3 contains 16 residues. Germline V gene lookup returns CDR1 KGHSH and CDR2 LQKENI. Material: peripheral blood. The chain recombines TRBV18 with TRBJ2-3; the match to TRBD2 covers 14 bases. This TCR was recovered from a man aged 65 to 79 with acute or convalescent COVID-19. The chain's CDR3 is CASSQGTSGRGDTQYF. The CDR3 DNA reads as TGTGCCAGCTCACAAGGGACTAGCGGGAGAGGAGATACGCAGTATTTT. Based on the CDR3 plus reference TRBV18 and TRBJ2-3, the full variable domain is NAGVMQNPRHLVRRRGQEARLRCSPMKGHSHVYWYRQLPEEGLKFMVYLQKENIIDESGMPKERFSAEFPKEGPSILRIQQVVRGDSAAYFCASSQGTSGRGDTQYFGPGTRLTVL.